These 14 T cell receptor beta chains came from one sample sequenced in a study of blood T cell repertoires in COVID-19. The protocol was immunoSEQ multiplex PCR, while the TCRdb copy is restricted to in-frame clones and leaves out a portion. This repertoire shows fewer than 600,000 clones, nearly 90% found once; its top ten account for about 0.91%. The sample comprised peripheral blood. The receptors originated from a young man with COVID-19, enrolled during active disease.

The rearrangement joins TRBV2 to TRBJ2-1, with 10 bases aligning to TRBD2. The V gene's germline CDR1 is SNHLY and CDR2 FYNNEI. CDR3 length: 15 amino acids. Unmatched junction bases numbered 0, after V lost 0 bases and J lost 4 bases. The DNA of the CDR3 is TGTGCCAGCAGTGAAGCGACTAGCGGGTACAATGAGCAGTTCTTC. Translating gives CASSEATSGYNEQFF.

This clone occurred a few times. The chain joins TRBV5-1 to TRBJ2-3, with 8 nucleotides matching TRBD1. From germline, CDR1 is SGHRS and CDR2 YFSETQ. CDR3 length equals 16 residues. V was clipped by 4 bases and J by 4 bases; unmatched bases: 11. DNA for the CDR3: TGCGCCAGCAGCCCCGCGAGGACAGGGTCGGCAGATACGCAGTATTTT. Translation gives CASSPARTGSADTQYF.

The chain has TRBV2 and TRBJ2-3; D may be TRBD1 (5 bases). The germline V gene encodes CDR1 SNHLY and CDR2 FYNNEI. The CDR3 is made up of 14 amino acids. V was clipped by 6 bases and J by 1 base, with 11 bases between them. The CDR3 sequence: CASSRALGTDTQYF. The CDR3 nucleotides are TGTGCCAGCAGCAGGGCGTTGGGCACAGATACGCAGTATTTT.

This chain joins TRBV12-3 or TRBV12-4 and TRBJ1-5; 7 positions agree with TRBD1. The CDR3 covers 13 residues. V was clipped by 3 bases and J by 11 bases; unmatched bases: 7. CDR3 sequence: CASSFNSQGAQHF. Written as DNA, the CDR3 is TGTGCCAGCAGTTTTAACTCTCAGGGGGCCCAGCATTTT.

The chain joins TRBV6-5 to TRBJ2-1, with D possibly matching TRBD1 (6 bases). Trimming removed 7 bases from V and 2 bases from J, with 15 bases in between. There are 15 residues in the CDR3. Germline V gives CDR1 MNHEY, CDR2 SVGAGI. CDR3 loop: CASTYQGNPYNEQFF. Here the CDR3 DNA reads TGTGCCAGCACCTATCAGGGGAACCCCTACAATGAGCAGTTCTTC.

The rearrangement links TRBV9 to TRBJ1-4; 9 bases align to TRBD1. Germline CDR1 reads SGDLS; CDR2 reads YYNGEE. V lost 0 bases and J lost 7; bases outside the gene matches: 7. The CDR3 has 16 residues. CDR3 in DNA: TGTGCCAGCAGCGTAGGACCGGACAGGGGTCGTGAAAAACTGTTTTTT. Protein sequence: CASSVGPDRGREKLFF.

The rearrangement joins TRBV19 to TRBJ2-1, with 7 bases fitting TRBD1. This CDR3 is 14 amino acids long. Unmatched junction bases numbered 6, after V lost 7 bases and J lost 3 bases. Germline lookup yields CDR1 LNHDA and CDR2 SQIVND (reference sequence). The CDR3 nucleotides are TGTGCCAGTACCATGACAGGGAGCTACAATGAGCAGTTCTTC. Its translation is CASTMTGSYNEQFF.

V and J are TRBV19 and TRBJ2-7; TRBD2 matches at 7 bases. Unmatched junction bases numbered 10, after V lost 3 bases and J lost 2 bases. CDR1 and CDR2 from the germline V gene are LNHDA and SQIVND (reference sequence). This CDR3 has 16 amino acids. The CDR3 bases are TGTGCCAGTAGTATGTCGGCTAGCGGATACCCCTACGAGCAGTACTTC. Residues: CASSMSASGYPYEQYF. Full variable domain (missing parts from reference TRBV19 and TRBJ2-7): DGGITQSPKYLFRKEGQNVTLSCEQNLNHDAMYWYRQDPGQGLRLIYYSQIVNDFQKGDIAEGYSVSREKKESFPLTVTSAQKNPTAFYLCASSMSASGYPYEQYFGPGTRLTVT.

The chain employs TRBV19 and TRBJ2-2, with a tentative D call TRBD2 (5 bases). Germline-derived CDR1 and CDR2 are LNHDA and SQIVND (reference sequence). This CDR3 has 16 amino acids. Trimming cost V 3 bases and J 3 bases, with 14 bases left between them. As DNA, the CDR3 is TGTGCCAGTAGTATCTTTAACGGGATCGACACCGGGGAGCTGTTTTTT. Its translation is CASSIFNGIDTGELFF.

The chain carries TRBV18 and TRBJ1-4; tentative D call: TRBD1 (5 bases). In germline, CDR1 is KGHSH, CDR2 LQKENI. V was pared by 4 bases and J by 8 bases, with 11 bases between. The length of the CDR3 is 13 residues. Written as DNA, the CDR3 is TGTGCCAGCTCACGGCAGGGTGGCGAAAAACTGTTTTTT. Protein product: CASSRQGGEKLFF.

The V gene is TRBV10-3, the J gene TRBJ2-7, with D possibly matching TRBD1 (5 bases). The CDR3 has 14 amino acids. V was shortened by 4 bases and J by 6 bases, with 16 bases between the two germline ends. CDR1 and CDR2 from the germline V gene are ENHRY and SYGVKD. CDR3 nucleotides: TGTGCCATCAGTGGAACTACAGGCTTCGGCGAGCAGTACTTC. Its protein product is CAISGTTGFGEQYF.

A few counts support this clone. This chain links TRBV13 with TRBJ1-5; D might be TRBD1 (5 bases). Germline-derived CDR1 and CDR2 are PRHDT and FYEKMQ (reference sequence). The length of the CDR3 is 14 residues. Trimming pared 4 bases from V and 3 bases from J, leaving 10 bases between. CDR3 sequence: CASSWGTPNQPQHF. Here the CDR3 DNA reads TGTGCCAGCAGCTGGGGGACTCCCAATCAGCCCCAGCATTTT.

This chain joins TRBV19 and TRBJ1-2; 7 bases align to TRBD1. Germline V lookup: CDR1 LNHDA, CDR2 SQIVND (reference sequence). The CDR3 sequence is 17 residues long. V lost 5 bases and J lost 7; bases outside the gene matches: 19. As DNA, the CDR3 is TGTGCCAGTAGTTCCCCCTACCGGGACAGTCTTTTAGGTGGCTACACCTTC. Translating gives CASSSPYRDSLLGGYTF. Full variable domain (remainder filled in from reference TRBV19 and TRBJ1-2): DGGITQSPKYLFRKEGQNVTLSCEQNLNHDAMYWYRQDPGQGLRLIYYSQIVNDFQKGDIAEGYSVSREKKESFPLTVTSAQKNPTAFYLCASSSPYRDSLLGGYTFGSGTRLTVV.

The rearrangement joins TRBV15 to TRBJ2-7; D is unresolved. The CDR3 is 12 residues long. V gave up 0 bases and J gave up 7 bases, with 7 bases separating them. CDR1 and CDR2 from the germline V gene are LNHNV and YYDKDF (reference sequence). This CDR3 reads CATSRDMREQYF. The CDR3 nucleotides are TGTGCCACCAGCAGAGATATGCGAGAGCAGTACTTC.